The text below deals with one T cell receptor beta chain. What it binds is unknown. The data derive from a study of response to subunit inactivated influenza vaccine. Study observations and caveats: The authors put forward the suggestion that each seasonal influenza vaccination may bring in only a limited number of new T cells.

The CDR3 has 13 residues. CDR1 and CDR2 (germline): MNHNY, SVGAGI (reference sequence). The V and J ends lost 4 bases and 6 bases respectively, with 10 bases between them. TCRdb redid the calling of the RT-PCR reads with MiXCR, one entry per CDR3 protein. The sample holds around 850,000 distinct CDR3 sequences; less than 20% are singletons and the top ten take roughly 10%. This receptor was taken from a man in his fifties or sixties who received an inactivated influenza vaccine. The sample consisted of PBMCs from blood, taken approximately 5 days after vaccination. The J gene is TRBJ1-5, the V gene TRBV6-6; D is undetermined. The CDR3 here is CASSLQDAQPQHF. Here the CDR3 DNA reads TGTGCCAGCAGTTTGCAGGACGCTCAGCCCCAGCATTTT.